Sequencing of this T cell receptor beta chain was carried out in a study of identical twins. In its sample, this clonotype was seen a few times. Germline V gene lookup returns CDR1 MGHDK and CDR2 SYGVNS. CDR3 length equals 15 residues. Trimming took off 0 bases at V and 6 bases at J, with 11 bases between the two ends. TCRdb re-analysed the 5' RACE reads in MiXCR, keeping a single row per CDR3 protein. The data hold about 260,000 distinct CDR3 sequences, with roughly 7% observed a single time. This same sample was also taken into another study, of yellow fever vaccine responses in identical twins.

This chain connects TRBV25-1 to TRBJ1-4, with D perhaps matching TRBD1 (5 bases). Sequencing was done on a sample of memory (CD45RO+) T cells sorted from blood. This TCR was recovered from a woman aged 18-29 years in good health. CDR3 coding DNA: TGTGCCAGCAGTGAATACAAGGGGATGGATGAAAAACTGTTTTTT. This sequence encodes CASSEYKGMDEKLFF.